The clone carrying this T cell receptor (beta chain) was observed a few times. This entry comes from a study of patients and donors after allogeneic stem cell transplantation. CDR1 and CDR2 from the germline V gene are SNHLY and FYNNEI. The CDR3 sequence is 14 residues long. With V trimmed by 6 bases and J by 7 bases, 4 bases remained unmatched. Each CDR3 protein is one row after TCRdb ran MiXCR on the RT-PCR reads. The repertoire consists of about 960,000 distinct CDR3 sequences, with over 15% occurring once and the leading ten covering 5% to 7.5%. This receptor was obtained from a human donor who was either an allogeneic HSCT recipient or a stem cell or donor lymphocyte infusion donor (not recorded which). It is not recorded whose cells these are; they may come from a transplant donor. This chain connects TRBV2 to TRBJ1-6, with TRBD1 matching 9 bases. Sequencing was performed on blood, either unsorted or a sorted T cell fraction (not recorded which). The chain's CDR3 is CASRGQGGNSPLHF. The CDR3 DNA follows: TGTGCCAGCAGGGGACAGGGAGGAAATTCACCCCTCCACTTT. The complete variable domain, with remaining parts taken from reference TRBV2 and TRBJ1-6, reads EPEVTQTPSHQVTQMGQEVILRCVPISNHLYFYWYRQILGQKVEFLVSFYNNEISEKSEIFDDQFSVERPDGSNFTLKIRSTKLEDSAMYFCASRGQGGNSPLHFGNGTRLTVT.